This T cell receptor beta chain was observed in a study of response to subunit inactivated influenza vaccine. TCRdb reanalysed the RT-PCR reads using MiXCR and keeps one entry per CDR3 protein. This table has a few hundred thousand distinct CDR3 sequences, about 11% appearing once. Germline V gives CDR1 MNHEY, CDR2 SMNVEV (reference sequence). This CDR3 is built from 13 residues. Deletions cut 2 bases from V and 7 bases from J, with 9 bases between. This clonotype was detected many times. The data were also submitted as part of a second study, on T cells expressing NK-cell markers. That publication notes: The TCR beta cDNA came from 5'RACE template switching with UMIs. According to the study, TCR beta repertoires originated from sorted CD3+CD56+NKG2C+, CD3+CD56+NKG2C- and CD3+CD56-NKG2C+ T cells. A handful of donors showed these clonotypes also leading the CD3+CD56-NKG2C+ fraction. Whether expanded NKG2C+ T cell clones were HCMV specific stayed uncertain.

The rearrangement uses TRBV27 and TRBJ1-5; tentative D call: TRBD1 (6 bases). The specimen comprised PBMCs from blood, sampled on the day of vaccination. The sequence was obtained from a man between 45 and 60 years old who received an inactivated influenza vaccine. This CDR3 is CASSLNRVQPQHF. The CDR3 region has the DNA TGTGCCAGCAGTTTAAACAGGGTACAGCCCCAGCATTTT.